This T cell receptor (beta chain) originates from a study of shared clonotypes between healthy human individuals. Method: immunoSEQ multiplex PCR; TCRdb's copy keeps in-frame clones and lacks some. The sample lists 2 million to 3 million clones; approximately 94% were seen once. Unmatched junction bases numbered 8, after V lost 1 base and J lost 1 base. This CDR3 contains 18 residues. CDR1 is SGHDN and CDR2 is FVKESK in the germline V gene. This clonotype originated in a man between 18 and 35 years old in good health. Some clones in this sample may be carry-over from other donors' samples. The chain joins TRBV14 to TRBJ2-2; 8 bases map to TRBD2. The sequencing sample was made of naive CD4+ T cells from PBMCs. Stated subset: CD45RA+ positively selected. The CDR3 nucleotides read TGTGCCAGCAGCCAAGGTCGCGGCGGGAGGTGGAACACCGGGGAGCTGTTTTTT. Its translation is CASSQGRGGRWNTGELFF.